This TCR beta chain was sequenced in a study of T cell repertoires in aging, cancer and after chemotherapy. Germline loops: CDR1 LNHDA, CDR2 SQIVND (reference sequence). Deletions cut 3 bases from V and 4 bases from J, with 14 bases between. This CDR3 is 15 amino acids long. Amplification of TCR beta used genomic DNA extracted from peripheral blood. Findings and limits, study-wide: Healthy donors lost TCR diversity with age mainly through richness, cancer patients through richness and evenness. In each cancer cohort, median generation probability increased across chemotherapy, suggesting thymic output rebounded.

TRB rearrangements spanning V, D and J were amplified using mixed TRB-A/B primers. TCRdb redid the calling of the multiplex PCR reads with MiXCR, one entry per CDR3 protein. The data contain some 2,200 distinct CDR3 sequences, 20% to 30% of them singletons. This clonotype is medium-sized in the sample. The antigen is undetermined. Sequencing was done on a sample of blood. V and J are TRBV19 and TRBJ2-3; D gene uncertain. The sequence derives from a human donor with a solid tumor. The DNA of the CDR3 is TGTGCCAGTAGTATGGGCCAAGTGGCAGCAGATACGCAGTATTTT. Translation: CASSMGQVAADTQYF.